This T cell receptor beta chain was captured in a study of blood T cell repertoires in COVID-19. Clones were sequenced by immunoSEQ multiplex PCR, and TCRdb holds only the in-frame ones, with some missing. The repertoire holds over 40,000 clones, about 89% seen once, with 25% to 35% in the top ten. The CDR3 spans 14 residues. Germline V gene sequence: CDR1 SEHNR, CDR2 FQNEAQ (reference sequence). Trimming removed 5 bases at V and 0 bases at J, with 8 bases between. The sequence was obtained from a human donor in a cohort sampled during active COVID-19. Sequenced input: peripheral blood. The chain carries TRBV7-9 and TRBJ1-3, with D perhaps TRBD1 (5 bases). CDR3 bases: TGTGCCAGCAGCCTGACAGTCTCTGGAAACACCATATATTTT. Protein product: CASSLTVSGNTIYF.